The next 14 T cell receptor beta chains were all read from a single sample in a study of identical twins. One entry per CDR3 protein, called by TCRdb with MiXCR from the 5' RACE reads. The sample contains 250,000 or so distinct CDR3 sequences, approximately 7% of which appear only once. Separately, the same data were catalogued under a study of yellow fever vaccine responses in identical twins.

The sequencing sample was made of memory (CD45RO+) T cells sorted from blood. Every receptor here comes from a young woman in good health.

This clonotype was seen a handful of times. The genes are TRBV3-1 and TRBJ2-1; D is unclear. The germline V gene encodes CDR1 LGHDT and CDR2 YNNKEL (reference sequence). The ends were cut back, 4 bases at V and 9 bases at J, with 10 bases in the middle. The CDR3 is 12 residues long. CDR3 DNA sequence: TGTGCCAGCAGCCCGGGTCGGGTTGAGCAGTTCTTC. Protein product: CASSPGRVEQFF.

This clonotype was seen only a few times. J is TRBJ2-5 and V is TRBV12-3 or TRBV12-4; D gene unclear. This CDR3 has 13 amino acids. The V end was cut by 2 bases, the J end by 2 bases, with 6 bases between. This chain's CDR3 is CASSLIGQETQYF. The DNA of the CDR3 is TGTGCCAGCAGTTTAATAGGGCAAGAGACCCAGTACTTC.

The sample holds a few counts of this clonotype. The CDR3 region has the DNA TGTGCCAGTAGTATAGGACAGGGGGCTACAGATACGCAGTATTTT. It is translated as CASSIGQGATDTQYF. The chain has TRBV19 and TRBJ2-3; 10 bases agree with TRBD1. The CDR3 covers 15 residues. Germline CDR1 LNHDA, CDR2 SQIVND (reference sequence). The ends lost 1 base at V and 3 bases at J; junction bases unmatched: 1.

On this clonotype: Compared with germline, one end of the junction differs, possibly owing to a read error. This sequence joins TRBV6-1 and TRBJ2-2; possibly TRBD1 for D (6 bases). Germline CDR1 is MNHNS and CDR2 is SASEGT. The CDR3 sequence is 15 residues long. The CDR3 DNA reads as TGTGCCAGCAGGGAAGGGGGAGCGAACACCGGGGAGCTGTTTTTT. Its protein product is CASREGGANTGELFF.

The rearrangement joins TRBV7-2 to TRBJ2-1; perhaps D is TRBD1 or TRBD2 (6 bases each). The CDR3 spans 14 residues. Deletions cut 5 bases from V and 9 bases from J, with 17 bases between. Germline-derived CDR1 and CDR2 are SGHTA and FQGNSA. CDR3 in DNA: TGTGCCAGCAGCCCAAGGTCGGGGGCAGGTGAGCAGTTCTTC. It codes for CASSPRSGAGEQFF. The entire variable domain, with the rest obtained from reference TRBV7-2 and TRBJ2-1, is as follows: GAGVSQSPSNKVTEKGKDVELRCDPISGHTALYWYRQSLGQGLEFLIYFQGNSAPDKSGLPSDRFSAERTGGSVSTLTIQRTQQEDSAVYLCASSPRSGAGEQFFGPGTRLTVL.

This clonotype appeared a single time. A much more abundant neighbour one base away suggests this may be a read error. This sequence joins TRBV11-2 and TRBJ2-3; 8 bases are a match to TRBD2. CDR1 is SGHAT, CDR2 FQNNGV, per germline. Unmatched junction bases numbered 8, after V lost 4 bases and J lost 8 bases. The CDR3 length is 14 residues. CDR3 DNA: TGTGCCAGCAGCTGGCGGGGGGTATTCAGTACGCAGTATTTT. It specifies CASSWRGVFSTQYF. Full variable domain (outside the CDR3, taken from reference TRBV11-2 and TRBJ2-3): EAGVAQSPRYKIIEKRQSVAFWCNPISGHATLYWYQQILGQGPKLLIQFQNNGVVDDSQLPKDRFSAERLKGVDSTLKIQPAKLEDSAVYLCASSWRGVFSTQYFGPGTRLTVL.

This clonotype was seen at least ten times. The chain joins TRBV7-9 to TRBJ2-7, with no clear D. The CDR3 length is 13 residues. Trimming removed 5 bases from V and 0 bases from J, with 8 bases in between. Germline assignment: CDR1 SEHNR and CDR2 FQNEAQ (reference sequence). The CDR3 is CASSLWISYEQYF. In DNA form, the CDR3 reads TGTGCCAGCAGCCTCTGGATCTCCTACGAGCAGTACTTC.

The CDR3 protein is CAISPTPLAGGGDTQYF. The CDR3 DNA reads TGTGCCATCAGCCCCACTCCCCTAGCGGGAGGTGGAGATACGCAGTATTTT. V usage is TRBV10-3 and J usage is TRBJ2-3, with TRBD2 matching over 11 bases. CDR3 length: 17 residues. The germline gives CDR1 ENHRY, CDR2 SYGVKD. Trimming took 6 bases from V and 5 from J; bases not matched to a gene: 13.

This clonotype showed up many times. The chain recombines TRBV20-1 with TRBJ1-5; D might be TRBD1 (5 bases). The CDR3 runs to 12 residues. Germline V gene lookup returns CDR1 DFQATT and CDR2 SNEGSKA (reference sequence). V lost 4 bases and J lost 2, with 6 bases in between. Written as DNA, the CDR3 is TGCAGTGCTACGGGGGGCAATCAGCCCCAGCATTTT. This encodes CSATGGNQPQHF.

Many counts were recorded for this clonotype. This rearrangement joins TRBV6-6 to TRBJ1-4; D is unclear. Germline CDR1 reads MNHNY; CDR2 reads SVGAGI (reference sequence). Between the trimmed V and J ends, which lost 2 bases and 8 bases, there was a span of 9 bases. This CDR3 region has 13 residues. For the CDR3, the DNA is TGTGCCAGCAGTTACCCGCCGCGAGAAAAACTGTTTTTT. Translation gives CASSYPPREKLFF.

The chain combines TRBV10-3 with TRBJ2-1; 12 nucleotides align to TRBD2. CDR1 and CDR2 from the germline V gene are ENHRY and SYGVKD. The CDR3 spans 16 residues. V shed 2 bases and J 5 bases; nucleotides not matched to a gene: 4. CDR3 in DNA: TGTGCCATCAGTGAGCCCCCTAGCGGGGGGGACAATGAGCAGTTCTTC. Its protein product is CAISEPPSGGDNEQFF.

This clonotype was seen only a few times. The CDR3: CASASGRDFRHEQFF. CDR3 nucleotide sequence: TGTGCCAGCGCATCCGGGCGGGACTTTCGGCATGAGCAGTTCTTC. J is TRBJ2-1 and V is TRBV12-3 or TRBV12-4; perhaps TRBD2 as D (6 bases). The CDR3 runs to 15 residues. V lost 8 bases to trimming and J lost 8 bases, with 22 bases between them.

This clonotype has a handful of counts. This rearrangement joins TRBV6-2 or TRBV6-3 to TRBJ2-3; 12 nucleotides align to TRBD2. Trimming cost V 5 bases and J 1 base; bases outside gene matches: 10. CDR1 is MNHEY, CDR2 SVGEGT, per germline. CDR3 length equals 18 residues. The CDR3 DNA reads TGTGCCAGCAGTCCCGGGACTAGCGGGTCCGCCGGCACAGATACGCAGTATTTT. It specifies CASSPGTSGSAGTDTQYF.

The genes are TRBV7-9 and TRBJ2-3; TRBD1 is a possible D gene (6 bases). With 4 bases removed from V and 5 bases from J, the gap between germline ends came to 16 bases. Germline assignment: CDR1 SEHNR and CDR2 FQNEAQ (reference sequence). CDR3 length equals 15 residues. The CDR3: CASSSRTDGGDTQYF. CDR3 DNA: TGTGCCAGCAGCTCTCGGACAGACGGTGGAGATACGCAGTATTTT.